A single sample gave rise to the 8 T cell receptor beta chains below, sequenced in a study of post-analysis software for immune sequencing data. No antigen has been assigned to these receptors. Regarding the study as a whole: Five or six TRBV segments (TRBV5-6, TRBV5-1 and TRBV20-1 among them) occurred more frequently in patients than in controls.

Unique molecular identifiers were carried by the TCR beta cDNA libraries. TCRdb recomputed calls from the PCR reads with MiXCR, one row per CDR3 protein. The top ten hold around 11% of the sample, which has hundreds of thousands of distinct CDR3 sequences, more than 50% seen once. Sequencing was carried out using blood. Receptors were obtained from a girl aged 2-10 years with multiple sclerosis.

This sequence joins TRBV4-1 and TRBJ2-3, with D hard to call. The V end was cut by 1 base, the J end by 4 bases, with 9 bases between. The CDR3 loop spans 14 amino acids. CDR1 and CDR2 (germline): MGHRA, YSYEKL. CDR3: CASSQGPAPDTQYF. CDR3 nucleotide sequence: TGCGCCAGCAGCCAAGGTCCGGCGCCAGATACGCAGTATTTT.

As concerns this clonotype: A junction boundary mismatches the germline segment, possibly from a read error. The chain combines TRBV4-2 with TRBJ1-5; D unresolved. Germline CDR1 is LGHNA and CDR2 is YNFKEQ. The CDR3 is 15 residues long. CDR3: CASSQNSFSNQPRHF. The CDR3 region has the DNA TGTGCCAGCAGCCAAAACAGCTTTAGCAATCAGCCCCGGCATTTT.

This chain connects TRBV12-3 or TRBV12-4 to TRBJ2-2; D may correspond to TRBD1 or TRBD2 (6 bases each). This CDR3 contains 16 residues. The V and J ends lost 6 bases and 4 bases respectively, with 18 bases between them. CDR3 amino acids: CASRGMSGASTGELFF. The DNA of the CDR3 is TGTGCCAGCAGGGGGATGTCGGGGGCGAGCACCGGGGAGCTGTTTTTT.

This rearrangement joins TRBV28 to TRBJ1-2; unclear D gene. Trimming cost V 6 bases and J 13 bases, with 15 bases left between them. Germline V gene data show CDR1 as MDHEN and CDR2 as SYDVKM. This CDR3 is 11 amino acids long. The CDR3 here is CASRRDTVITF. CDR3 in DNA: TGTGCCAGCAGACGCGACACGGTTATCACCTTC.

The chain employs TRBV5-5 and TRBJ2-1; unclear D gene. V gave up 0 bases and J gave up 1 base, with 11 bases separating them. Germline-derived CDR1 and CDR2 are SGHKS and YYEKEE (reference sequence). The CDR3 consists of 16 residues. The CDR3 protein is CASSLVPSRSYNEQFF. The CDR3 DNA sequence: TGTGCCAGCAGCTTGGTCCCATCGAGATCCTACAATGAGCAGTTCTTC.

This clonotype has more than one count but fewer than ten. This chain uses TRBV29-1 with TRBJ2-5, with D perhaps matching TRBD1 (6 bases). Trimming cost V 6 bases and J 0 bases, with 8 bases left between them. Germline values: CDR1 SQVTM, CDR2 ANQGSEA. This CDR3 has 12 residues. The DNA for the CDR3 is TGCAGCGTGCCAGGGGACCAAGAGACCCAGTACTTC. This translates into CSVPGDQETQYF. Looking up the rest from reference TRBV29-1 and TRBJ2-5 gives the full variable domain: SAVISQKPSRDICQRGTSLTIQCQVDSQVTMMFWYRQQPGQSLTLIATANQGSEATYESGFVIDKFPISRPNLTFSTLTVSNMSPEDSSIYLCSVPGDQETQYFGPGTRLLVL.

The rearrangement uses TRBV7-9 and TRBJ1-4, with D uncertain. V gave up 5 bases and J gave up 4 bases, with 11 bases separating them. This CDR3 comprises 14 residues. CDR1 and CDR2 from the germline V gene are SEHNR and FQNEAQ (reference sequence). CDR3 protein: CASSPKAFNEKLFF. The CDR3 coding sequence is TGTGCCAGCAGCCCGAAGGCCTTTAATGAAAAACTGTTTTTT.

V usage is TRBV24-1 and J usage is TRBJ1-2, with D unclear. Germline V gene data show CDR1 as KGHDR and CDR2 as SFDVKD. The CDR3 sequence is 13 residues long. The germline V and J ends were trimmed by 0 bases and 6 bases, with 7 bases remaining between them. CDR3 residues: CATSDLRGNGYTF. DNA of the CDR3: TGTGCCACCAGTGATTTGCGAGGGAATGGCTACACCTTC.